This T cell receptor (beta chain) stems from a study of cytotoxic CD8 clonotypes in ibrutinib-treated CLL. This clone was seen once. What it recognizes is unknown. Here immunoSEQ multiplex PCR was the method, and the copy in TCRdb shows in-frame clones only, minus some. The data show under 150,000 clones, 75% to 95% seen once. Study findings and constraints: Patients showed higher baseline clonality than age-matched healthy donors, and it tracked circulating CD8+ T-cell counts. Clonality rose at ibrutinib response and fell back toward baseline at progression.

Sequenced material: PBMCs, taken after 12 months of ibrutinib treatment. The clonotype originates from a human donor with chronic lymphocytic leukemia.

As DNA, the CDR3 is TGTGCCAGCAGCTTTCAACAGGGCTCTGGGGCCAACGTCCTGACTTTC. It yields the protein CASSFQQGSGANVLTF. The chain couples TRBV7-8 to TRBJ2-6; tentatively, D is TRBD1 (6 bases). The CDR3 covers 16 residues. V was clipped by 3 bases and J by 0 bases, with 9 bases between them. Per germline, CDR1 SGHVS and CDR2 FQNEAQ.